This T cell receptor (beta chain) comes out of a study of T cells after yellow fever vaccination. The table lists this clonotype with a few counts. Its target is not known. Via MiXCR, TCRdb re-called the 5' RACE reads, giving one row per CDR3 protein. The repertoire consists of about 210,000 distinct CDR3 sequences, with roughly 3.3% occurring once and the leading ten covering roughly 3%. V dropped 2 bases and J dropped 7 bases, with 6 bases sitting between them. Germline CDR1 reads KGHSH; CDR2 reads LQKENI. The CDR3 is made up of 12 amino acids. Study-level findings and limits: Some clonotypes were seen in both the CD4 and the CD8 compartments. These made up a small share and likely arose from convergent recombination. FACS-sorted repertoires could harbor abundant contaminating bulk-population clonotypes.

This receptor was identified in a man between 18 and 29 years old who received the YFV17D yellow fever vaccine. The V gene is TRBV18, the J gene TRBJ1-5; D gene ambiguous. The source material was CD4+ T cells sorted from PBMCs, sampled 10 days after the yellow fever booster vaccination. The CDR3 region is CASSPGSQPQHF. The DNA for the CDR3 is TGTGCCAGCTCACCAGGGAGCCAGCCCCAGCATTTT.